This T cell receptor beta chain came from a study of blood T cells in healthy people across ages. Roughly 10 milliliters of peripheral blood were drawn from each donor. A sample-barcoded 5' primer and a J-beta primer mix were used in a second PCR of roughly 6 to 11 cycles. TCRdb processed the 5' RACE reads anew with MiXCR; each CDR3 protein has one entry. The table shows fewer than 2,000,000 distinct CDR3 sequences, with about 39% occurring only once. This clonotype was observed at least ten times. Trimming removed 0 bases from V and 10 bases from J; junction bases left unmatched: 7. CDR1 is MNHEY and CDR2 is SVGAGI in the germline V gene. CDR3 size: 15 residues.

The clonotype comes from a human donor in good health. The specimen was blood. This sequence joins TRBV6-5 and TRBJ2-1; 9 bases align to TRBD1. CDR3 amino acids: CASSYSFGQGFEQFF. CDR3 bases: TGTGCCAGCAGTTACTCGTTTGGACAGGGGTTCGAGCAGTTCTTC.